This TCR beta chain came from a study of blood T cell repertoires in COVID-19. About the research overall: Spain, Italy and the United States supplied samples that represented acute and convalescent COVID-19. Sources were T cells, B-cell-depleted T cells, or PBMCs; the material itself was cDNA or gDNA.

The CDR3 spans 17 residues. The junction had 6 bases not matched to a gene; V was cut back by 1 base and J by 5 bases. CDR1 is SEHNR and CDR2 is FQNEAQ in the germline V gene (reference sequence). In the study's own analysis: It was from reference gene primer amplification that nucleated cell counts were estimated. Method: immunoSEQ multiplex PCR; TCRdb's copy keeps in-frame clones and lacks some. The DNA was the basis for D and trimming; V, J and clone size are from that table. This repertoire shows 180,000 or so clones, 85% to 90% found once; its top ten account for roughly 7.3%. The chain carries TRBV7-9 and TRBJ2-1; 12 bases line up with TRBD2. The receptor's source is an elderly woman in a cohort sampled during active or convalescent COVID-19. The sequenced sample was peripheral blood. CDR3 DNA sequence: TGTGCCAGCAGCTTAGGGAGGACTAGCGGGGCGGACAATGAGCAGTTCTTC. The encoded protein is CASSLGRTSGADNEQFF. Using reference TRBV7-9 and TRBJ2-1 for the parts outside the CDR3, the full variable domain is DTGVSQNPRHKITKRGQNVTFRCDPISEHNRLYWYRQTLGQGPEFLTYFQNEAQLEKSRLLSDRFSAERPKGSFSTLEIQRTEQGDSAMYLCASSLGRTSGADNEQFFGPGTRLTVL.